Each of the 12 T cell receptor beta chains below was sequenced from the same sample in a study of CD8 T cells in ankylosing spondylitis. A single record per CDR3 protein comes from TCRdb applying MiXCR to the 5' RACE reads. Of 350,000 or so distinct CDR3 sequences in the sample, over 12% were seen once. Input material: blood, either unsorted or a sorted T cell fraction (not recorded which). These receptors were obtained from a male donor with ankylosing spondylitis or in good health (not recorded which).

This clonotype was counted only a few times. This rearrangement joins TRBV7-2 to TRBJ2-3; 7 nucleotides agree with TRBD2. The CDR3 spans 13 residues. V lost 5 bases, J lost 5 bases, and 4 bases stayed unmatched. Germline V gives CDR1 SGHTA, CDR2 FQGNSA. DNA for the CDR3: TGTGCCAGCAGCCGGGGAGGGAAAGATACGCAGTATTTT. Encoded protein: CASSRGGKDTQYF. Full variable domain (outside the CDR3, taken from reference TRBV7-2 and TRBJ2-3): GAGVSQSPSNKVTEKGKDVELRCDPISGHTALYWYRQSLGQGLEFLIYFQGNSAPDKSGLPSDRFSAERTGGSVSTLTIQRTQQEDSAVYLCASSRGGKDTQYFGPGTRLTVL.

V usage is TRBV29-1 and J usage is TRBJ2-7, with a weak D call TRBD1 (5 bases). The length of the CDR3 is 12 residues. V shed 5 bases and J shed 2 bases, with 10 bases lying between them. Germline assignment: CDR1 SQVTM and CDR2 ANQGSEA. CDR3 sequence (DNA): TGCAGCGTTCGACAGCCCCCCTACGAGCAGTACTTC. This encodes CSVRQPPYEQYF.

The chain joins TRBV28 to TRBJ2-5; D is ambiguous. The germline V gene encodes CDR1 MDHEN and CDR2 SYDVKM. The CDR3 contains 12 residues. Trimming removed 7 bases from V and 5 bases from J, with 11 bases in between. The CDR3 region is CASKENPETQYF. The CDR3 nucleotides read TGTGCCAGCAAGGAAAATCCCGAGACCCAGTACTTC. The full variable domain, in which reference TRBV28 and TRBJ2-5 provide the parts outside the CDR3, is DVKVTQSSRYLVKRTGEKVFLECVQDMDHENMFWYRQDPGLGLRLIYFSYDVKMKEKGDIPEGYSVSREKKERFSLILESASTNQTSMYLCASKENPETQYFGPGTRLLVL.

This clonotype showed up many times. The CDR3 spells CASSPVEADLGLEQFF. CDR3 nucleotide sequence: TGCGCCAGCAGCCCCGTCGAGGCAGATCTTGGGCTTGAGCAGTTCTTC. This chain uses TRBV4-1 with TRBJ2-1; D call uncertain. Germline lookup yields CDR1 MGHRA and CDR2 YSYEKL. The CDR3 extends over 16 amino acids. Deletions cut 4 bases from V and 9 bases from J, with 22 bases between.

The J gene is TRBJ1-3, the V gene TRBV5-1; D gene uncertain. Trimming removed 0 bases from V and 1 base from J, with 5 bases in between. The CDR3 loop spans 14 amino acids. Germline-derived CDR1 and CDR2 are SGHRS and YFSETQ. The CDR3 DNA reads TGCGCCAGCAGCTTGGATCGGTCTGGAAACACCATATATTTT. Residues: CASSLDRSGNTIYF.

The V call is TRBV2, the J call TRBJ2-7; D gene uncertain. This CDR3 has 13 residues. Germline-derived CDR1 and CDR2 are SNHLY and FYNNEI. Trimming removed 3 bases at V and 0 bases at J, with 6 bases between. CDR3 in amino acids: CASSDGLSYEQYF. In nucleotides, the CDR3 is TGTGCCAGCAGTGATGGTCTCTCCTACGAGCAGTACTTC.

This clonotype appeared a few times. J is TRBJ2-7 and V is TRBV12-3 or TRBV12-4, with 8 nucleotides matching TRBD1. With V trimmed by 6 bases and J by 2 bases, 9 bases remained unmatched. The length of the CDR3 is 15 residues. The CDR3 bases are TGTGCCAGCAGGGAGGCCGGGACAGGAACCTACGAGCAGTACTTC. Translation: CASREAGTGTYEQYF.

The V gene is TRBV12-3 or TRBV12-4, the J gene TRBJ2-5, with D unclear. V lost 3 bases and J lost 5, with 7 bases in between. The CDR3 consists of 12 residues. CDR3: CASSFGSETQYF. The CDR3 DNA is TGTGCCAGCAGTTTTGGGTCCGAGACCCAGTACTTC.

The rearrangement links TRBV20-1 to TRBJ2-3; 10 nucleotides line up with TRBD2. Losses at the gene ends were 3 bases for V and 5 bases for J; bases not matched to a gene: 8. Germline CDR1 and CDR2: DFQATT and SNEGSKA (reference sequence). This CDR3 is 15 amino acids long. CDR3 nucleotides: TGCAGTGCTAGGGCTCTAGCGGGAGCTATAGATACGCAGTATTTT. Protein sequence: CSARALAGAIDTQYF.

This clonotype occurred a few times. CDR3 loop: CASVYGTNSYEQYF. Written as DNA, the CDR3 is TGTGCCAGCGTATATGGGACTAACTCCTACGAGCAGTACTTC. This chain connects TRBV28 to TRBJ2-7, with 7 bases matching TRBD2. The J segment lost 0 bases and the V segment lost 8 bases, leaving 7 bases of the junction unmatched. Germline V gene data show CDR1 as MDHEN and CDR2 as SYDVKM. This CDR3 region has 14 residues. Full variable domain (missing parts from reference TRBV28 and TRBJ2-7): DVKVTQSSRYLVKRTGEKVFLECVQDMDHENMFWYRQDPGLGLRLIYFSYDVKMKEKGDIPEGYSVSREKKERFSLILESASTNQTSMYLCASVYGTNSYEQYFGPGTRLTVT.

The rearrangement links TRBV12-3 or TRBV12-4 to TRBJ2-3; 12 bases are shared with TRBD2. This CDR3 is 18 amino acids long. Trimming removed 2 bases from V and 1 base from J; junction bases left unmatched: 7. CDR3 DNA sequence: TGTGCCAGCAGTTTAAGGGGCAGACTAGCGGGAGGCACAGATACGCAGTATTTT. Its translation is CASSLRGRLAGGTDTQYF.

The gene calls are TRBV20-1 and TRBJ2-7, with D hard to call. Germline loops: CDR1 DFQATT, CDR2 SNEGSKA (reference sequence). V gave up 3 bases and J gave up 5 bases, with 11 bases separating them. This CDR3 has 12 amino acids. The CDR3 reads CSASWPSDEQYF. The CDR3 bases are TGCAGTGCTAGTTGGCCCAGCGACGAGCAGTACTTC.